This TCR beta chain was sequenced during a study of T cell repertoires in cytomegalovirus infection. Background on the study: The study used recently identified HLA-C-restricted and well-studied HLA-B-restricted CMV epitopes. Through public TCR beta signatures, both CMV infection and matching HLA type were indicated. Findings and limits, study-wide: HLA-C-restricted CMV-specific TCR beta clonotypes were dominant in the ex vivo response. Summed public TCR beta family frequency identified CMV carriers bearing the relevant HLA.

TCRdb reprocessed the reads with MiXCR, giving one entry per CDR3 protein. There are 100,000 to 150,000 distinct CDR3 sequences in the sample; roughly 32% occur only once, and roughly 58% lies in the top ten. In this sample, this clonotype turned up once. Its antigen is still unknown. The CDR3 has 13 amino acids. The ends were cut back, 6 bases at V and 4 bases at J, with 15 bases in the middle. Germline values: CDR1 SQVTM, CDR2 ANQGSEA. This TCR came from a human donor in good health (CMV status not recorded). Some clones in this sample may be carry-over from other donors' samples. The starting material was CD8+ T cells from cultured PBMCs, obtained from culture after CMV antigen stimulation. This rearrangement joins TRBV29-1 to TRBJ1-1, with a tentative D call TRBD1 (5 bases). This CDR3 is CSVTPGSSTEAFF. DNA for the CDR3: TGCAGCGTGACCCCAGGGTCGAGCACTGAAGCTTTCTTT.